These 23 T cell receptor beta chains originate from one sample sequenced in a study of shared clonotypes between healthy human individuals (dated by TCRdb to the early 2020s). Library generation was performed with the immunoSEQ multiplex PCR assay. The source is immuneACCESS, and TCRdb retained only in-frame sequences with V and J called. Part of the clones is not carried over; for the studies checked, unresolved V genes explain less than half of this, and the remainder is unexplained. In this sample the table shows about half a million clones, almost 80% of which occur a single time. Together, the top ten hold around 12% of the sample. What was sequenced was PBMCs. The receptors come from a woman in her 40s in good health. Some clones in this sample may be carry-over from other donors' samples.

This rearrangement joins TRBV30 to TRBJ1-1; tentative D call: TRBD1 (5 bases). The CDR3 totals 13 residues. The germline V and J ends were trimmed by 2 bases and 11 bases, with 18 bases remaining between them. The germline CDR1 and CDR2 sequences are GTSNPN and SVGIG (reference sequence). The CDR3 protein is CAWSQARGGEAFF. In DNA form, the CDR3 reads TGTGCCTGGAGTCAGGCCCGAGGAGGGGAGGCTTTCTTT.

The chain joins TRBV9 to TRBJ2-7; 7 nucleotides match TRBD1. The germline CDR1 and CDR2 sequences are SGDLS and YYNGEE. V shed 0 bases and J 3 bases; nucleotides not matched to a gene: 3. The CDR3 has 14 residues. The CDR3 reads CASSVGAGGYEQYF. The CDR3 DNA sequence: TGTGCCAGCAGCGTAGGGGCAGGGGGCTACGAGCAGTACTTC.

This chain uses TRBV19 with TRBJ2-1; no clear D. The germline V gene has CDR1 LNHDA and CDR2 SQIVND (reference sequence). With 5 bases removed from V and 2 bases from J, the gap between germline ends came to 13 bases. CDR3 size: 15 residues. CDR3 sequence: CASSAPGQTYNEQFF. CDR3 nucleotides: TGTGCCAGTAGTGCGCCCGGTCAAACCTACAATGAGCAGTTCTTC.

The gene calls are TRBV5-1 and TRBJ2-3; no clear D. Per the germline V gene, CDR1 is SGHRS and CDR2 is YFSETQ. The V gene lost 0 bases and the J gene lost 2 bases, with 13 bases spanning the gap. This CDR3 has 16 amino acids. The CDR3 DNA reads TGCGCCAGCAGCTTGGCTGCCTCCCACGCCACAGATACGCAGTATTTT. Encoded protein: CASSLAASHATDTQYF.

As regards this clone: A much more abundant neighbour one base away suggests this may be a read error. Additional DNA sequences in this sample encode the identical CDR3. The chain joins TRBV28 to TRBJ1-2, with a weak D call TRBD1 (6 bases). The V gene lost 8 bases and the J gene lost 0 bases, with 13 bases spanning the gap. The germline V gene has CDR1 MDHEN and CDR2 SYDVKM. The CDR3 consists of 14 residues. Here the CDR3 reads CASVGTSTNYGYTF. DNA for the CDR3: TGTGCCAGCGTGGGGACATCAACTAACTATGGCTACACCTTC.

Turning to this clone: One base separates it from a far larger clone, so it is likely a read error. Other nucleotide sequences in the sample specify the same CDR3. The chain uses TRBV7-3 and TRBJ2-1; a weak D match, TRBD2 (6 bases). Germline lookup yields CDR1 SGHTA and CDR2 FQGTGA. Trimming pared 3 bases from V and 0 bases from J, leaving 9 bases between. The CDR3 covers 15 residues. The CDR3 DNA sequence: TGTGCCAGCAGCTTTAGCGGAAGCTCCTACAATGAGCAGTTCTTC. It translates to CASSFSGSSYNEQFF.

The chain uses TRBV6-1 and TRBJ2-7, with D tentatively TRBD2 (5 bases). CDR1 is MNHNS and CDR2 is SASEGT in the germline V gene. The CDR3 extends over 13 amino acids. Trimming took off 6 bases at V and 3 bases at J, with 12 bases between the two ends. This CDR3 is CASRTEGYYEQYF. CDR3 bases: TGTGCCAGCAGGACCGAGGGCTACTACGAGCAGTACTTC.

This chain uses TRBV5-1 with TRBJ2-2; D possibly corresponds to TRBD1 (5 bases). V was pared by 8 bases and J by 3 bases, with 11 bases between. From germline, CDR1 is SGHRS and CDR2 YFSETQ. This CDR3 contains 13 residues. The chain's CDR3 is CASKGADTGELFF. CDR3 sequence (DNA): TGCGCCAGTAAAGGGGCGGACACCGGGGAGCTGTTTTTT.

The genes are TRBV30 and TRBJ1-2; 7 bases align to TRBD1. Germline lookup yields CDR1 GTSNPN and CDR2 SVGIG (reference sequence). Trimming at V came to 0 bases and at J to 5 bases, leaving 9 bases not matched to a gene. The CDR3 loop spans 15 amino acids. CDR3 loop: CAWSVGGGGWYGYTF. CDR3 sequence (DNA): TGTGCCTGGAGTGTAGGTGGAGGGGGCTGGTATGGCTACACCTTC.

The sample holds one count of this clone. The rearrangement joins TRBV6-1 to TRBJ1-2; D might be TRBD1 (5 bases). From germline, CDR1 is MNHNS and CDR2 SASEGT. Trimming left V 6 bases short and J 2 bases short, with 10 bases between. The CDR3 runs 13 residues. CDR3 sequence: CASRQTVNYGYTF. The DNA of the CDR3 is TGTGCCAGCAGACAGACAGTGAACTATGGCTACACCTTC.

The CDR3 DNA follows: TGTGCCAGCAGCTTGGCCGCAGGGCCCTTTTTGGGGAATCAGCCCCAGCATTTT. This codes for CASSLAAGPFLGNQPQHF. This chain uses TRBV5-5 with TRBJ1-5; D might be TRBD1 (5 bases). This CDR3 has 18 residues. Trimming removed 0 bases at V and 4 bases at J, with 20 bases between. Germline CDR1 and CDR2: SGHKS and YYEKEE (reference sequence).

The J gene is TRBJ2-7, the V gene TRBV6-4; 8 bases map to TRBD1. CDR3 length: 15 residues. V dropped 3 bases and J dropped 4; count of bases not matched to a gene: 8. CDR1 and CDR2 (germline): MRHNA, SNTAGT. The CDR3 DNA follows: TGTGCCAGCAGTGAAGAGGCAGGGGGCATGTACGAGCAGTACTTC. Its protein is CASSEEAGGMYEQYF.

The chain links TRBV11-2 to TRBJ1-3; no clear D gene. Looked up from germline, CDR1 is SGHAT and CDR2 is FQNNGV. V dropped 8 bases and J dropped 4 bases, with 15 bases sitting between them. The CDR3 runs to 14 residues. The DNA for the CDR3 is TGTGCCAGCGGCCCGGGCCTGGGGGGAAACACCATATATTTT. Amino acids: CASGPGLGGNTIYF.

The chain combines TRBV4-2 with TRBJ1-2; weak D call: TRBD1 (5 bases). The CDR3 length is 16 residues. The V gene's germline CDR1 is LGHNA and CDR2 YNFKEQ. The V and J ends lost 0 bases and 3 bases respectively, with 14 bases between them. CDR3 residues: CASSQDRGRGDYGYTF. CDR3 DNA sequence: TGTGCCAGCAGCCAAGATCGGGGACGAGGGGACTATGGCTACACCTTC.

V usage is TRBV19 and J usage is TRBJ2-3; TRBD2 is a possible D gene (6 bases). This CDR3 has 17 amino acids. Germline lookup yields CDR1 LNHDA and CDR2 SQIVND (reference sequence). Trimming shortened V by 6 bases and J by 0 bases, and 19 bases separated the two germline ends. DNA for the CDR3: TGTGCCAGTAGACGGCTAGCGCACACGGGGAGCACAGATACGCAGTATTTT. Protein product: CASRRLAHTGSTDTQYF.

The gene calls are TRBV7-8 and TRBJ1-2, with D hard to call. This CDR3 is built from 12 residues. V lost 5 bases, J lost 5 bases, and 9 bases lay in between. Per the germline V gene, CDR1 is SGHVS and CDR2 is FQNEAQ. The CDR3 reads CASSTGGYGYTF. The CDR3 bases are TGTGCCAGCAGCACTGGAGGTTATGGCTACACCTTC.

The J gene is TRBJ1-1, the V gene TRBV28, with 7 bases lining up with TRBD1. The CDR3 is made up of 15 amino acids. Germline V gene lookup returns CDR1 MDHEN and CDR2 SYDVKM. Trimming at V came to 9 bases and at J to 4 bases, leaving 14 bases not matched to a gene. The CDR3 loop is CASNFRGALGTEAFF. The CDR3 nucleotides are TGTGCCAGTAATTTCAGGGGGGCGCTGGGCACTGAAGCTTTCTTT.

This clone came up many times. The chain joins TRBV19 to TRBJ2-1; 8 nucleotides line up with TRBD2. V was pared by 5 bases and J by 9 bases, with 9 bases of the junction left unmatched. Looked up from germline, CDR1 is LNHDA and CDR2 is SQIVND (reference sequence). This CDR3 is 14 amino acids long. In nucleotides, the CDR3 is TGTGCCAGTAGTCTCCCAGGACTAGCAGGTGAGCAGTTCTTC. Its translation is CASSLPGLAGEQFF.

This clone was recorded many times. In the same sample, other DNA sequences code for this CDR3. The rearrangement joins TRBV9 to TRBJ1-4; D uncertain. Looked up from germline, CDR1 is SGDLS and CDR2 is YYNGEE. V lost 1 base to trimming and J lost 0 bases, with 7 bases between them. CDR3 size: 15 residues. The CDR3 nucleotides read TGTGCCAGCAGCGTATACGGGGCAACTAATGAAAAACTGTTTTTT. Translating gives CASSVYGATNEKLFF.

The gene calls are TRBV6-5 and TRBJ2-7; TRBD1 is a possible D gene (5 bases). V shed 6 bases and J shed 1 base, with 10 bases lying between them. The CDR3 covers 13 residues. Germline V CDR1 and CDR2: MNHEY, SVGAGI. CDR3 loop: CASSRQQSYEQYF. CDR3 coding DNA: TGTGCCAGCAGCCGACAGCAGTCCTACGAGCAGTACTTC.

The chain employs TRBV28 and TRBJ2-1; possible D gene TRBD1, 6 bases. V lost 8 bases and J lost 5, with 13 bases in between. CDR3 length equals 13 residues. Germline assignment: CDR1 MDHEN and CDR2 SYDVKM. The CDR3, as DNA: TGTGCCAGCGGGGGACATAACGACAATGAGCAGTTCTTC. Translated, it gives CASGGHNDNEQFF. The full variable domain, completed using reference TRBV28 and TRBJ2-1, is DVKVTQSSRYLVKRTGEKVFLECVQDMDHENMFWYRQDPGLGLRLIYFSYDVKMKEKGDIPEGYSVSREKKERFSLILESASTNQTSMYLCASGGHNDNEQFFGPGTRLTVL.

The chain recombines TRBV5-1 with TRBJ1-2; 7 nucleotides line up with TRBD1. The CDR3 length is 20 residues. The germline CDR1 and CDR2 sequences are SGHRS and YFSETQ. J was trimmed by 0 bases and V by 2 bases; bases with no gene match: 19. The DNA of the CDR3 is TGCGCCAGCAGCTTTAGCCGACCCGTGGGGGACAGACAAGCTAACTATGGCTACACCTTC. Translated, it gives CASSFSRPVGDRQANYGYTF.

This chain connects TRBV7-7 to TRBJ1-4; D may be TRBD1 (6 bases). The V and J ends lost 5 bases and 15 bases respectively, with 19 bases between them. The CDR3 is made up of 13 amino acids. Looked up from germline, CDR1 is SSHAT and CDR2 is FNYEAQ (reference sequence). The CDR3 DNA is TGTGCCAGCAGCCTGGGGCCAGGGGACGCTTTGTTTTTT. Its protein product is CASSLGPGDALFF.